These T cell receptor beta chains were read from a single sample in a study of memory CD4+ T cells and cytomegalovirus serostatus. Sequencing used immunoSEQ multiplex PCR; TCRdb keeps in-frame clones, though not all of them. The table includes over 75,000 clones, 80% detected once. The sample was memory CD4+ T cells from blood. These receptors were obtained from an adult in good health and CMV-seropositive. CDR3s include the opening cysteine and the closing phenylalanine or tryptophan. A clone size is listed for some rows: how often the clone was seen (once, few, many), or a class if it is expanded.

v_gene: TRBV29-1
abundance: few
CDR3aa: CSVDTSGSTDTQYF

v_gene: TRBV13
abundance: .
CDR3aa: CASSAHREVQETQYF

v_gene: TRBV5-1
abundance: .
CDR3aa: CASSLGRTGVGTIQYF

v_gene: TRBV18
abundance: .
CDR3aa: CASSPRDGQETQYF

v_gene: TRBV19
abundance: .
CDR3aa: CASSIDSRVPVTGELFF

v_gene: TRBV14
abundance: .
CDR3aa: CASSQRGSGEQYF

v_gene: TRBV7-3
abundance: .
CDR3aa: CASSPGQGEKLFF

v_gene: TRBV28
abundance: .
CDR3aa: CASTSSGKGVDTQYF

v_gene: TRBV5-1
abundance: .
CDR3aa: CASSLGAGGSETQYF

v_gene: TRBV6-6
abundance: .
CDR3aa: CASKLAGESGANVLTF

v_gene: TRBV29-1
abundance: .
CDR3aa: CSVEPQANYGYTF

v_gene: TRBV10-1
abundance: .
CDR3aa: CATGGGTDTQYF

v_gene: TRBV5-1
abundance: .
CDR3aa: CASSEERSGGTDTQYF

v_gene: TRBV14
abundance: .
CDR3aa: CASSPLAGLNEQFF

v_gene: TRBV7-2
abundance: .
CDR3aa: CASSSPGLAANNEQFF

v_gene: TRBV5-4
abundance: .
CDR3aa: CASSADRYYGYTF

v_gene: TRBV7-2
abundance: .
CDR3aa: CASSGQGYEQYF

v_gene: TRBV9
abundance: .
CDR3aa: CASSVGLGSYNEQFF

v_gene: TRBV5-1
abundance: once
CDR3aa: CASSLGFSESSYEQYF

v_gene: TRBV28
abundance: .
CDR3aa: CASSPHIRGYTF

v_gene: TRBV5-1
abundance: .
CDR3aa: CASRDLNYSRNF

v_gene: TRBV7-7
abundance: once
CDR3aa: CASSLGEGQPQHF

v_gene: TRBV25-1
abundance: .
CDR3aa: CASSELFLAADTEAFF

v_gene: TRBV2
abundance: .
CDR3aa: CASSEGSYSYEQYF

v_gene: TRBV9
abundance: .
CDR3aa: CASSVTPRRDEKLFF

v_gene: TRBV5-1
abundance: .
CDR3aa: CASSPRDRADEQYF

v_gene: TRBV7-8
abundance: .
CDR3aa: CASSPRGHSNQPQHF

v_gene: TRBV19
abundance: once
CDR3aa: CASSSHTDTQYF

v_gene: TRBV5-1
abundance: .
CDR3aa: CASSGSPPGNEQFF

v_gene: TRBV7-3
abundance: .
CDR3aa: CASSLLAGAYNEQFF

v_gene: TRBV5-6
abundance: .
CDR3aa: CASSRRSSYEQYF

v_gene: TRBV10-3
abundance: .
CDR3aa: CAIGEFNTEAFF

v_gene: TRBV19
abundance: .
CDR3aa: CASSISRILDFSGNTIYF

v_gene: TRBV19
abundance: .
CDR3aa: CASSRAGLSSYNEQFF

v_gene: TRBV30
abundance: .
CDR3aa: CAWRRAGGLNTEAFF

v_gene: TRBV6-6
abundance: .
CDR3aa: CASTKGDQIPYTF

v_gene: TRBV28
abundance: .
CDR3aa: CASSPPGNYGYTF

v_gene: TRBV2
abundance: .
CDR3aa: CASSLHGTPGSNQPQHF

v_gene: TRBV29-1
abundance: once
CDR3aa: CSTSTGSETQYF

v_gene: TRBV28
abundance: .
CDR3aa: CASNLEGTAHYEQYF

v_gene: TRBV2
abundance: .
CDR3aa: CASSSTTDQPQHF

v_gene: TRBV5-1
abundance: .
CDR3aa: CASSSTGPQETQYF

v_gene: TRBV29-1
abundance: once
CDR3aa: CSGKLAGPTDTQYF